The next 23 T cell receptor beta chains were all read from a single sample in a study of T cells in localized non-small cell lung cancer. Repertoires were generated with immunoSEQ multiplex PCR, while TCRdb's copy carries only in-frame clones and drops some. The repertoire includes over 20,000 clones, roughly 87% of them detected once, and about 29% sits in the top ten. The sequences come from peripheral blood, collected before any cancer treatment. The source of these receptors is a male donor aged 60 or older with stage I squamous cell lung carcinoma.

This chain connects TRBV7-6 to TRBJ2-7; D possibly matches TRBD1 or TRBD2 (5 bases each). The CDR3 consists of 14 residues. V lost 2 bases, J lost 6 bases, and 14 bases lay in between. Germline CDR1 reads SGHVS; CDR2 reads FNYEAQ. In nucleotides, the CDR3 is TGTGCCAGCAGCTTAAACATCGACAGCGGCGAGCAGTACTTC. Translated: CASSLNIDSGEQYF.

The gene calls are TRBV10-3 and TRBJ2-3, with 7 bases identical to TRBD2. With V trimmed by 7 bases and J by 0 bases, 1 base remained unmatched. Looked up from germline, CDR1 is ENHRY and CDR2 is SYGVKD. The CDR3 totals 13 residues. The CDR3 loop is CAIKLASTDTQYF. CDR3 sequence (DNA): TGTGCCATCAAACTAGCGAGCACAGATACGCAGTATTTT.

The V and J genes are TRBV9 and TRBJ2-1, with 9 positions matching TRBD1. After removal of 0 bases from V and 7 bases from J, the junction contained 11 bases not matched to a gene. Germline V gene sequence: CDR1 SGDLS, CDR2 YYNGEE. The CDR3 sequence is 17 residues long. The CDR3 coding sequence is TGTGCCAGCAGCGTAGCTCCCGGGACAGGGCTCCAAAATGAGCAGTTCTTC. Its protein is CASSVAPGTGLQNEQFF. Supplemented by reference TRBV9 and TRBJ2-1, the full variable domain reads DSGVTQTPKHLITATGQRVTLRCSPRSGDLSVYWYQQSLDQGLQFLIQYYNGEERAKGNILERFSAQQFPDLHSELNLSSLELGDSALYFCASSVAPGTGLQNEQFFGPGTRLTVL.

In DNA, the CDR3 is TGTGCCAGCAGCCAAGTTGCGGGGGCCGACAATGAGCAGTTCTTC. This gives the protein CASSQVAGADNEQFF. The genes are TRBV4-2 and TRBJ2-1; tentatively, D is TRBD2 (7 bases). Germline V CDR1 and CDR2: LGHNA, YNFKEQ. Trimming stripped 1 base from V and 5 bases from J, with 12 bases between. This CDR3 region has 15 residues.

The chain links TRBV10-1 to TRBJ2-7; D ambiguous. V lost 0 bases and J 4 bases, leaving 4 bases between the germline ends. This CDR3 contains 12 residues. Germline V gene data show CDR1 as WNHNN and CDR2 as SYGVQD (reference sequence). In DNA, the CDR3 is TGCGCCAGCAGTGAGTCGAATTACGAGCAGTACTTC. Its translation is CASSESNYEQYF.

This clone was recorded a few times. V and J are TRBV7-4 and TRBJ2-3; 7 nucleotides match TRBD2. CDR3 size: 15 residues. Germline CDR1 and CDR2: SGHVT and SQSDAQ. V gave up 3 bases and J gave up 3 bases; unmatched junction bases: 6. The CDR3 spells CASSFGSGRTDTQYF. The CDR3 DNA is TGTGCCAGCAGCTTTGGTAGCGGGCGTACAGATACGCAGTATTTT.

This chain links TRBV6-5 with TRBJ1-2; TRBD1 is a possible D gene (5 bases). V lost 4 bases to trimming and J lost 8 bases, with 14 bases between them. CDR1 and CDR2 (germline): MNHEY, SVGAGI. The length of the CDR3 is 13 residues. Here the CDR3 reads CASSSGGRGGYTF. CDR3 DNA sequence: TGTGCCAGCAGTTCTGGGGGTAGGGGCGGCTACACCTTC.

V and J are TRBV6-5 and TRBJ2-5; no clear D. Per the germline V gene, CDR1 is MNHEY and CDR2 is SVGAGI. The CDR3 is made up of 13 amino acids. The ends were cut back, 2 bases at V and 5 bases at J, with 9 bases in the middle. Here the CDR3 reads CASSYDHSETQYF. The CDR3 coding sequence is TGTGCCAGCAGTTACGACCATTCGGAGACCCAGTACTTC.

This chain uses TRBV5-6 with TRBJ2-7; D is perhaps TRBD1 or TRBD2 (5 bases each). The CDR3 totals 14 residues. CDR1 is SGHDT and CDR2 is YYEEEE in the germline V gene. V dropped 2 bases and J dropped 4 bases, with 13 bases sitting between them. The DNA of the CDR3 is TGTGCCAGCAGCTTCTGGGGGATTCTTTACGAGCAGTACTTC. Translation gives CASSFWGILYEQYF.

With regard to this clone: Distinct nucleotide sequences in the sample also encode this CDR3. The rearrangement joins TRBV29-1 to TRBJ1-3, with D hard to call. Germline CDR1 SQVTM, CDR2 ANQGSEA. The CDR3 consists of 11 residues. Trimming took 5 bases from V and 0 from J, leaving 2 bases between them. CDR3 residues: CSVHSGNTIYF. For the CDR3, the DNA is TGCAGCGTTCACTCTGGAAACACCATATATTTT.

This chain links TRBV14 with TRBJ2-7; 11 bases are shared with TRBD1. The CDR3 extends over 15 amino acids. Germline values: CDR1 SGHDN, CDR2 FVKESK. Trimming at V came to 1 base and at J to 4 bases, leaving 3 bases not matched to a gene. The CDR3 loop reads CASSQGDRGNYEQYF. For the CDR3, the DNA is TGTGCCAGCAGCCAAGGGGACAGGGGGAATTACGAGCAGTACTTC.

The rearrangement links TRBV7-9 to TRBJ2-5; no clear D gene. CDR1 SEHNR and CDR2 FQNEAQ come from the germline V gene (reference sequence). CDR3 length: 15 residues. Trimming cost V 1 base and J 0 bases, with 9 bases left between them. CDR3 sequence: CASSLVRSYQETQYF. Here the CDR3 DNA reads TGTGCCAGCAGCTTAGTGAGGTCGTACCAAGAGACCCAGTACTTC.

The J gene is TRBJ2-2, the V gene TRBV6-5; D gene unclear. Germline V gene data show CDR1 as MNHEY and CDR2 as SVGAGI. V was pared by 5 bases and J by 1 base, with 8 bases between. CDR3 length equals 14 residues. The CDR3 nucleotides are TGTGCCAGCAGTGCACCCGAGAACACCGGGGAGCTGTTTTTT. This sequence encodes CASSAPENTGELFF.

The chain employs TRBV2 and TRBJ2-5, with 8 bases identical to TRBD1. V gave up 7 bases and J gave up 5 bases; unmatched junction bases: 3. CDR1 and CDR2 from the germline V gene are SNHLY and FYNNEI. The length of the CDR3 is 12 residues. The DNA of the CDR3 is TGTGCCAGCATCGCAGGGGGCGAGACCCAGTACTTC. Encoded protein: CASIAGGETQYF.

This chain connects TRBV9 to TRBJ2-1; no clear D gene. The CDR3 runs 13 residues. From germline, CDR1 is SGDLS and CDR2 YYNGEE. Trimming took off 3 bases at V and 2 bases at J, with 6 bases between the two ends. CDR3 residues: CASSENTYNEQFF. The CDR3 region has the DNA TGTGCCAGCAGCGAAAATACCTACAATGAGCAGTTCTTC. Full variable domain (remainder filled in from reference TRBV9 and TRBJ2-1): DSGVTQTPKHLITATGQRVTLRCSPRSGDLSVYWYQQSLDQGLQFLIQYYNGEERAKGNILERFSAQQFPDLHSELNLSSLELGDSALYFCASSENTYNEQFFGPGTRLTVL.

The rearrangement joins TRBV4-1 to TRBJ2-3, with TRBD2 as a possible D gene (5 bases). Germline loops: CDR1 MGHRA, CDR2 YSYEKL. The CDR3 has 12 amino acids. Trimming cost V 0 bases and J 10 bases, with 8 bases left between them. The CDR3, as DNA: TGCGCCAGCAGCCAAGATTCACTAGCGCAGTATTTT. Translated, it gives CASSQDSLAQYF.

The chain links TRBV12-5 to TRBJ2-1; the D gene could be TRBD1 or TRBD2 (6 bases each). Trimming stripped 2 bases from V and 14 bases from J, with 13 bases between. The CDR3 is 12 amino acids. Per the germline V gene, CDR1 is LGHNT and CDR2 is FRNRAP. In DNA form, the CDR3 reads TGTGCTAGTGGTTTGACTCACAGGGAGGAGTTCTTC. Its translation is CASGLTHREEFF.

The chain uses TRBV6-5 and TRBJ2-7; no firm D call. Germline V gene lookup returns CDR1 MNHEY and CDR2 SVGAGI. The ends were cut back, 5 bases at V and 1 base at J, with 15 bases in the middle. The CDR3 is 15 amino acids. This CDR3 reads CASSNTAQTSYEQYF. The CDR3 coding sequence is TGTGCCAGCAGTAACACGGCCCAAACTTCCTACGAGCAGTACTTC.

The chain employs TRBV19 and TRBJ2-6; TRBD2 aligns across 10 bases. The CDR3 sequence is 18 residues long. V lost 6 bases, J lost 0 bases, and 8 bases stayed unmatched. Germline CDR1 is LNHDA and CDR2 is SQIVND (reference sequence). The CDR3 protein is CASRRLAGAPSGANVLTF. Written as DNA, the CDR3 is TGTGCCAGTAGGCGTCTAGCGGGGGCACCCTCTGGGGCCAACGTCCTGACTTTC.

A single count supports this clone. The chain is built from TRBV2 and TRBJ2-2; 7 nucleotides align to TRBD1. CDR1 and CDR2 (germline): SNHLY, FYNNEI. The CDR3 has 14 amino acids. The V gene end was trimmed by 5 bases and the J gene end by 1 base; junction bases not matched to a gene: 1. The CDR3 bases are TGTGCCAGCAGTCGGGACAGGAACACCGGGGAGCTGTTTTTT. It yields the protein CASSRDRNTGELFF. The full variable domain, with the rest looked up from reference TRBV2 and TRBJ2-2, is EPEVTQTPSHQVTQMGQEVILRCVPISNHLYFYWYRQILGQKVEFLVSFYNNEISEKSEIFDDQFSVERPDGSNFTLKIRSTKLEDSAMYFCASSRDRNTGELFFGEGSRLTVL.

This clone was picked up one time. The chain combines TRBV5-4 with TRBJ2-3; weak D call: TRBD1 (5 bases). This CDR3 has 13 residues. V lost 4 bases and J 2 bases, leaving 8 bases between the germline ends. From germline, CDR1 is SGHNT and CDR2 YYREEE (reference sequence). CDR3 amino acids: CASSRQYTDTQYF. The CDR3 DNA reads as TGTGCCAGCAGCCGACAGTACACAGATACGCAGTATTTT.

The chain is built from TRBV7-2 and TRBJ1-4, with 10 bases identical to TRBD1. CDR1 and CDR2 (germline): SGHTA, FQGNSA. With 5 bases clipped from V and 6 bases from J, the junction kept 3 bases outside the gene matches. This CDR3 spans 14 amino acids. CDR3: CASSRDRGDEKLFF. The CDR3 coding sequence is TGTGCCAGCAGCCGGGACAGGGGAGATGAAAAACTGTTTTTT.

This rearrangement joins TRBV14 to TRBJ1-2; D might be TRBD1 (5 bases). In germline, CDR1 is SGHDN, CDR2 FVKESK. With 4 bases removed from V and 6 bases from J, the gap between germline ends came to 15 bases. This CDR3 has 14 amino acids. The chain's CDR3 is CASSRGGAGDGYTF. The CDR3 DNA reads TGTGCCAGCAGCCGGGGCGGGGCCGGGGATGGCTACACCTTC. The variable domain in full, completed from reference TRBV14 and TRBJ1-2, reads EAGVTQFPSHSVIEKGQTVTLRCDPISGHDNLYWYRRVMGKEIKFLLHFVKESKQDESGMPNNRFLAERTGGTYSTLKVQPAELEDSGVYFCASSRGGAGDGYTFGSGTRLTVV.